This T cell receptor (beta chain) appears in the sequencing data of a study of T cell responses to AZD1222 COVID-19 vaccine. V dropped 7 bases and J dropped 0 bases, with 13 bases sitting between them. This CDR3 is built from 15 residues. Germline V gives CDR1 LNHDA, CDR2 SQIVND (reference sequence). Assay used: immunoSEQ multiplex PCR; TCRdb lists only in-frame clones, some missing. The sample carries around 150,000 clones, 80% to 95% recorded once. A remark on this clone: Its matching antigen is unknown.

The study's findings and limits: In all cases, repertoires were sampled only after the peak T cell response. Seropositivity was recorded at baseline in only a handful of AZD1222 recipients. Clonal diversity may have been underestimated in mostly white British donors.

The clonotype comes from an adult who received the AZD1222 COVID-19 vaccine. This rearrangement joins TRBV19 to TRBJ1-5; D not certain. The sequenced sample was peripheral blood, obtained 28 days after the second AZD1222 dose. The CDR3 loop reads CASTFTGYSNQPQHF. The CDR3 bases are TGTGCCAGTACTTTTACGGGTTATAGCAATCAGCCCCAGCATTTT.